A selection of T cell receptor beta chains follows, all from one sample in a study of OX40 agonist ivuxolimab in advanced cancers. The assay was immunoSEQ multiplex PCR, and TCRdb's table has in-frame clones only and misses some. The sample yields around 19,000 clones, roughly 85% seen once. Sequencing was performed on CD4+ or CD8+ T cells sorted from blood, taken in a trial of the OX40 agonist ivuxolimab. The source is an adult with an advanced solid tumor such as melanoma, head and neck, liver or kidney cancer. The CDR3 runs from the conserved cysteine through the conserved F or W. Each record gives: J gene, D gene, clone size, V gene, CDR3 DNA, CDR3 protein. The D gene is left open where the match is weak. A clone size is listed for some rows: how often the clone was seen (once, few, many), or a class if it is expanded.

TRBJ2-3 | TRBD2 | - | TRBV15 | TGTGCCACCAGCATCCTAGCGGGAAGCACAGATACGCAGTATTTT | CATSILAGSTDTQYF
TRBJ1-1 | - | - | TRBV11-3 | TGTGCCAGCAGCTACTCCCCCAGGGTGGTATGGGAAACAATGAACACTGAAGCTTTCTTT | CASSYSPRVVWETMNTEAFF
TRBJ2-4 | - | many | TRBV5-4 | TGTGCCAGCAGCTTGGGAGGGGACGGCAAAAACATTCAGTACTTC | CASSLGGDGKNIQYF
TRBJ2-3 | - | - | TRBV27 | TGTGCCCCCCAGGGTGGTTCCCCAGATACGCAGTATTTT | CAPQGGSPDTQYF
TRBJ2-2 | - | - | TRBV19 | TGTGCCAGTAGTATCTGGGGGACCGGGGAGCTGTTTTTT | CASSIWGTGELFF
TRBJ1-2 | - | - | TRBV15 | TGTGCCACCAGCAGGGGAGGTGGTGGCTACACCTTC | CATSRGGGGYTF
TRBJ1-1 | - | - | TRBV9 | TGTGCCAGCAGCGTAGGGGACACCAACACTGAAGCTTTCTTT | CASSVGDTNTEAFF
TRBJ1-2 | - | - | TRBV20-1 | TGCAGTGCTAACTCGGCCTATGGCTACACCTTC | CSANSAYGYTF
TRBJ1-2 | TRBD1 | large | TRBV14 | TGTGCCAGCAGCCACGAGGGACAGGGATACTATGGCTACACCTTC | CASSHEGQGYYGYTF
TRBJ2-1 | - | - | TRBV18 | TGTGCCAGCTCACCCTTAAGGAAGGATGAGCAGTTCTTC | CASSPLRKDEQFF
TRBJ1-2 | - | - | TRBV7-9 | TGTGCCAGCAGCGTGGTCGCCAGTGTGGATGGCTACACCTTC | CASSVVASVDGYTF
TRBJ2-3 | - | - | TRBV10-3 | TGTGCCGTCCTGAGGGCAGATACGCAGTATTTT | CAVLRADTQYF
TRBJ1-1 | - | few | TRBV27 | TGTGCCAAAGGACGGACGGTCACTGAAGCTTTCTTT | CAKGRTVTEAFF
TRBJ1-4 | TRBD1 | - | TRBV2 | TGTGCCAGCAGGTCCCCGGGACAGTTTAATGAAAAACTGTTTTTT | CASRSPGQFNEKLFF
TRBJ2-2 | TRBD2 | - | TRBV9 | TGTGCCAGCAGCGCTCGGACTAGCGGGAGCACCGGGGAGCTGTTTTTT | CASSARTSGSTGELFF
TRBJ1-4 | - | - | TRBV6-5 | TGTGCCAGCAGCCCACGGGGGGGCACTAATGAAAAACTGTTTTTT | CASSPRGGTNEKLFF
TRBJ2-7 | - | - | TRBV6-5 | TGTGCCAGCAGTCCGCAGGGCGGGGAGCAGTACTTC | CASSPQGGEQYF
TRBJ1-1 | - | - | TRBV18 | TGTGCCAGCTCACCGGGTGGGTCCGCGAACACTGAAGCTTTCTTT | CASSPGGSANTEAFF
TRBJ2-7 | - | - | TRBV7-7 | TGTGCTAGCAGCTTAGCGTTGTCCTACGAGCAGTACTTC | CASSLALSYEQYF
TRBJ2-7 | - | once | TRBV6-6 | TGTGCCAGCAGTACAGGGCATTCCTACGAGCAGTACTTC | CASSTGHSYEQYF
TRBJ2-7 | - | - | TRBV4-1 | TGCGCCAGCAGTCACCGGGACGACACCTACGAGCAGTACTTC | CASSHRDDTYEQYF
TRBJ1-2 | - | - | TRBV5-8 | TGTGCCAGCAGGGGGGGATCCAGGGCCCACTATGGCTACACCTTC | CASRGGSRAHYGYTF
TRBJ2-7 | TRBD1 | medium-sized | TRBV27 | TGTGCCAGCAGTGCCGGACAGGGCTTCCACGAGCAGTACTTC | CASSAGQGFHEQYF
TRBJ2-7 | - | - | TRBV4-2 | TGTGCCAGCAGCCAAGATGGGGGGGCAGGGGACGAGCAGTACTTC | CASSQDGGAGDEQYF
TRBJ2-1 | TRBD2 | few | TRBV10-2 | TGCGCCAGCAAGGAGCGGGGGTTCAATGAGCAGTTCTTC | CASKERGFNEQFF
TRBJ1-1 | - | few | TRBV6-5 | TGTGCCAGCAGTTGGTATGGGACTGAAGCTTTCTTT | CASSWYGTEAFF
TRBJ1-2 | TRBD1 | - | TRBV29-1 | TGCAGCGTCCCGGGACAGGGACAGGGCTACACCTTC | CSVPGQGQGYTF
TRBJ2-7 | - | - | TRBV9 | TGTGCCAGCAGCGTAGGGGCGGATTCCTTCTACGAGCAGTACTTC | CASSVGADSFYEQYF
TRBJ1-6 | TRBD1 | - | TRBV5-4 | TGTGCCAGCATGGTCGGCGCGACAGGGGACTCACCCCTCCACTTT | CASMVGATGDSPLHF
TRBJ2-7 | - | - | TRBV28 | TGTGCCAGCATCCCCACAGGGGAGGGCGAGCAGTACTTC | CASIPTGEGEQYF
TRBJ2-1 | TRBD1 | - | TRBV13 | TGTGCCAGCAGCTTAGGACAGGGGTACAATGAGCAGTTCTTC | CASSLGQGYNEQFF
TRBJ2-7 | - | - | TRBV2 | TGTGCCAGCAGTACGACTAAGTACGAGCAGTACTTC | CASSTTKYEQYF
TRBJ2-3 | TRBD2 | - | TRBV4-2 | TGTGCCAGCAGCCAAGTTGGACTAGGAGGGGAGAGCACAGATACGCAGTATTTT | CASSQVGLGGESTDTQYF
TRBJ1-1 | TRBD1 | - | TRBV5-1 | TGCGCCAGCAGCCCATACCGACAGGGGAGCGCTGAAGCTTTCTTT | CASSPYRQGSAEAFF
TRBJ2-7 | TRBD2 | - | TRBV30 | TGTGCCTGGAGCGGCGGACTAGCGGGAGGGCAAAGATTGAACGAGCAGTACTTC | CAWSGGLAGGQRLNEQYF
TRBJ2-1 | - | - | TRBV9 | TGTGCCAGCAGCGTAGGGTCAGAACTAGTTCGCTCCTACAATGAGCAGTTCTTC | CASSVGSELVRSYNEQFF
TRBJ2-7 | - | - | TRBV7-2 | TGTGCCAGCAGCTTAACAGGACCCTACGAGCAGTACTTC | CASSLTGPYEQYF
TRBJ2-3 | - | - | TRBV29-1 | TGCAGCGTTGAAGATTTAACCACGGGGACAGATACGCAGTATTTT | CSVEDLTTGTDTQYF
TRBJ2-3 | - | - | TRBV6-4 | TGTGCCAGCAGCTCCGAAGGGGGGGCGGGCACAGATACGCAGTATTTT | CASSSEGGAGTDTQYF
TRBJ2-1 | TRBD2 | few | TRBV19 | TGTGCCAGTAGTATGACTAGCGGAGACTACAATGAGCAGTTCTTC | CASSMTSGDYNEQFF
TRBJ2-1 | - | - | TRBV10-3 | TGTGCCATCTCGACCTATATCGACAATGAGCAGTTCTTC | CAISTYIDNEQFF
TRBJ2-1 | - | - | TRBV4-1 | TGCGCCAGCAGCCAATCCCTGGGCTGGGAGCAGTTCTTC | CASSQSLGWEQFF
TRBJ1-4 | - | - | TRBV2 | TGTGCCAGCAGTGAGGGTCAGGTTAATGAAAAACTGTTTTTT | CASSEGQVNEKLFF
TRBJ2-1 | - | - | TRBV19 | TGTGCCAGTAGTACTAAGGGCTCCCACAATGAGCAGTTCTTC | CASSTKGSHNEQFF
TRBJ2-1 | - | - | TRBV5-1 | TGCGCCAGCAGCTTCCGACTATTCCAGCCGGGTTCCTACAATGAGCAGTTCTTC | CASSFRLFQPGSYNEQFF